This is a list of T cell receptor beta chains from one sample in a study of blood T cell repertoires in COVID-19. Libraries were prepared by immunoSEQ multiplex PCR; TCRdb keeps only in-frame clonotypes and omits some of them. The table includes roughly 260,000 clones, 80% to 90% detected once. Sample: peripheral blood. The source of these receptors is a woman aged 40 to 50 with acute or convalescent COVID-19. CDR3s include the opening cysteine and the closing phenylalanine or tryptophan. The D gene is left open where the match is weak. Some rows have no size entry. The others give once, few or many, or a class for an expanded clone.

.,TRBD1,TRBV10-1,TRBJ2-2,TGCGCCAGCAAAGGGCCCCGGTGCCGGGACAGGGAAGGGCGGGGGACCGGGGAGCTGTTTTTT,CASKGPRCRDREGRGTGELFF
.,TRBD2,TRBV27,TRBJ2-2,TGTGCCTGCAGTTTATCGGGGGGGTTGGGCGGGGAGCTGTTTTTT,CACSLSGGLGGELFF
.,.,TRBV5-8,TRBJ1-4,TGTGCCAGCAGCTTCTGGGGGGATAATGAAAAACTGTTTTTT,CASSFWGDNEKLFF
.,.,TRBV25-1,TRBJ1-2,TGTGCCAGCAGTGACCCGGGACACCCCCAGTATGGCTACACCTTC,CASSDPGHPQYGYTF
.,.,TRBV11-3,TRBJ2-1,TGTGCCAGCAGCTTAGCTGGCGCGGCCTACAATGAGCAGTTCTTC,CASSLAGAAYNEQFF
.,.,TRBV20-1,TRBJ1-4,TGCGGACACGGTGCGAGGGAAAAACTGTTTTTT,CGHGAREKLFF
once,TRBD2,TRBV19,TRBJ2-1,TGTGCCAGTAGTATGGTGTCGGGACTAGAGAATGAGCAGTTCTTC,CASSMVSGLENEQFF
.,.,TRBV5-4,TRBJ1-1,TGTGCCAGCAGCCGGGGGGGGGAAAGGAACACTGAAGCTTTCTTT,CASSRGGERNTEAFF
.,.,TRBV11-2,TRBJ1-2,TGTGCCAGCACTCCCAGACAGGCTAATAACTATGGCTACACCTTC,CASTPRQANNYGYTF
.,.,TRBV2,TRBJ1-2,TGTGCCAGCAGTGTATCGCGGGTTCATTTTGGTAACTATGGCTACACCTTC,CASSVSRVHFGNYGYTF
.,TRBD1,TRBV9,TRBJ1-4,TGTGCCAGCAGCCCTAGACAGGGGTGGATTGAAAAACTGTTTTTT,CASSPRQGWIEKLFF
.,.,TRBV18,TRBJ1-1,TGTGCCAGCTCACCCAGGACACTTGTCTCAGGGTCGAACACTGAAGCTTTCTTT,CASSPRTLVSGSNTEAFF
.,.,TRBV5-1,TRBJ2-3,TGCGCCAGCAGCTTATTGACCGACTCTAGCACAGATACGCAGTATTTT,CASSLLTDSSTDTQYF
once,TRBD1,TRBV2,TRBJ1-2,TGTGCCAGCAGTGTGGGCAGGGGGATAGGCTACACCTTC,CASSVGRGIGYTF
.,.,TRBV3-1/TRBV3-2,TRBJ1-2,TGTGCCAGCAGCCAAGAGAACACAGCTAACTATGGCTACACCTTC,CASSQENTANYGYTF
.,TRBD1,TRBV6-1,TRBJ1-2,TGTGCCAGCAGTGAAGTTGGACAGGGGGCCGATGGCTACACCTTC,CASSEVGQGADGYTF
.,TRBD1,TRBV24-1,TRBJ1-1,TGTGCCACCAGTGACGGGACAGCTAATACCCACACTGAAGCTTTCTTT,CATSDGTANTHTEAFF
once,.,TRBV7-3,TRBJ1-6,TGTGCCAGCAGCTTAAGGGGGGTATCTAATTCACCCCTCCACTTT,CASSLRGVSNSPLHF
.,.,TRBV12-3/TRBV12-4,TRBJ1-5,TGTGCCAGCAGGGGACTACCGGGTCAGCCCCAGCATTTT,CASRGLPGQPQHF
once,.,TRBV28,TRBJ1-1,TGTGCCAGCAGTCCCCCCCCAGGGCCTCTGAACACTGAAGCTTTCTTT,CASSPPPGPLNTEAFF
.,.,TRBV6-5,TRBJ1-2,TGTGCCAGCAGTTACTCGCCCGACAGTTCCCATGGCTACACCTTC,CASSYSPDSSHGYTF
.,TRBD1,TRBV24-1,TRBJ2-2,TGTGCCACCAGTGATTTAAATGGGCCGGGACAGTTGAACACCGGGGAGCTGTTTTTT,CATSDLNGPGQLNTGELFF
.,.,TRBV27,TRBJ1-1,TGTGCCAGCACCTTTACCCCACTTAACCGGAGGATGAACACTGAAGCTTTCTTT,CASTFTPLNRRMNTEAFF
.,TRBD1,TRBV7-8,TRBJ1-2,TGTGCCAGCAGCCGAGGGGGCGGTAACTATGGCTACACCTTC,CASSRGGGNYGYTF
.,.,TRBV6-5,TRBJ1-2,TGTGCCAGCAGTTACTCGGCCAGGGGCTATGGCTACACCTTC,CASSYSARGYGYTF
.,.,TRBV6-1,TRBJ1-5,TGTGCCAGCAGTGATGTCGGGGAGGGAGGGAGGACCCAGCATTTT,CASSDVGEGGRTQHF
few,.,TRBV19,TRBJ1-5,TGTGCCAGTAGTTCCACAGGGAAGGGGGAAAATCAGCCCCAGCATTTT,CASSSTGKGENQPQHF
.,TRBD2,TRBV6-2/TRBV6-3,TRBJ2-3,TGTGCCAGCAGTTACTCGTGGGGGGGATCAGATACGCAGTATTTT,CASSYSWGGSDTQYF
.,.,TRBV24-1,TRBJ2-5,TGTGCCACCAGTGACCTCGGGACCCAGTACTTC,CATSDLGTQYF
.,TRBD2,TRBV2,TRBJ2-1,TGTGCCAGCAGTTACAGGGTAACTAGCGGGGGGGCTCACAATGAGCAGTTCTTC,CASSYRVTSGGAHNEQFF
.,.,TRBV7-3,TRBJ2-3,TGTGCCAGCAGCTTGCGAGGGGGTACGACAGATACGCAGTATTTT,CASSLRGGTTDTQYF
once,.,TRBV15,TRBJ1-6,TGTGCCACCAGCAGAGATCGGCTCCCGCGGTTTAATTCACCCCTCCACTTT,CATSRDRLPRFNSPLHF
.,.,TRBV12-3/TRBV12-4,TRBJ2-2,TGTGCCAGTCGAGGGCCCACCGGGGAGCTGTTTTTT,CASRGPTGELFF